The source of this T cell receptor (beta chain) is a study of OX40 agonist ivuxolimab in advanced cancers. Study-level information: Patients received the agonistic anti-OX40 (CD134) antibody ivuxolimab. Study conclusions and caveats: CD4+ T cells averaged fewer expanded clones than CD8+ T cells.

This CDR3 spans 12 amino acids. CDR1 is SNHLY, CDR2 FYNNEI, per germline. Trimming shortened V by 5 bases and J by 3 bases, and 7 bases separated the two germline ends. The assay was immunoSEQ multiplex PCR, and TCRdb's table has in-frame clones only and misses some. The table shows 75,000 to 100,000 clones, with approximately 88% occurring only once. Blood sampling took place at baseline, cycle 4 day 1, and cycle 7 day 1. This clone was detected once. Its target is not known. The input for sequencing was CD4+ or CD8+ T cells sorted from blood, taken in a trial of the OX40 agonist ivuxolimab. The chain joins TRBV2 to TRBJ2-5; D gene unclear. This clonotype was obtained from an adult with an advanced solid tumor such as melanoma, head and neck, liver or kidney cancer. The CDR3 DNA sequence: TGTGCCAGCAGTCTCAGTAAAGAGACCCAGTACTTC. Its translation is CASSLSKETQYF. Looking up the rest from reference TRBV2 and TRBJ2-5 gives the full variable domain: EPEVTQTPSHQVTQMGQEVILRCVPISNHLYFYWYRQILGQKVEFLVSFYNNEISEKSEIFDDQFSVERPDGSNFTLKIRSTKLEDSAMYFCASSLSKETQYFGPGTRLLVL.